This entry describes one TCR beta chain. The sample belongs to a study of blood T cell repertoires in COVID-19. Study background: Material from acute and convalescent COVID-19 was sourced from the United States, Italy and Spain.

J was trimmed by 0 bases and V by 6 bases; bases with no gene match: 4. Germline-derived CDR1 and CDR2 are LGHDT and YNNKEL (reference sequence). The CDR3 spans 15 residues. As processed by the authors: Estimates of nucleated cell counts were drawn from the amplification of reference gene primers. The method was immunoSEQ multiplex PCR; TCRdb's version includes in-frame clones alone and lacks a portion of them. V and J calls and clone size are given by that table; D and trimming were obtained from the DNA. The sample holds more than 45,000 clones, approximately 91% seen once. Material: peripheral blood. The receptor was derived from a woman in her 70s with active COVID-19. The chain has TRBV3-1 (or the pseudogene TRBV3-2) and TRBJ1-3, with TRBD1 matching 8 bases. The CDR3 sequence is CASRTGVNSGNTIYF. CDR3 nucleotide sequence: TGTGCCAGCAGGACAGGGGTTAACTCTGGAAACACCATATATTTT.